This TCR beta chain was sequenced for a study of patients and donors after allogeneic stem cell transplantation. This clonotype was observed a handful of times. From the RT-PCR reads, TCRdb called clonotypes with MiXCR, one entry per CDR3 protein. Of fewer than 75,000 distinct CDR3 sequences in the sample, 10% to 15% were seen once. Sequencing used blood, either unsorted or a sorted T cell fraction (not recorded which). This TCR was recovered from a human donor who was either an allogeneic HSCT recipient or a stem cell or donor lymphocyte infusion donor (not recorded which). It is not recorded whose cells these are; they may come from a transplant donor.

The CDR3 sequence: CASLRMPRVNTEAFF. The CDR3, as DNA: TGTGCCAGCCTTAGGATGCCCAGGGTGAACACTGAAGCTTTCTTT. The chain employs TRBV2 and TRBJ1-1; weak D call: TRBD1 (5 bases). V was clipped by 8 bases and J by 0 bases, with 16 bases between them. The CDR3 loop spans 15 amino acids. The germline V gene has CDR1 SNHLY and CDR2 FYNNEI.